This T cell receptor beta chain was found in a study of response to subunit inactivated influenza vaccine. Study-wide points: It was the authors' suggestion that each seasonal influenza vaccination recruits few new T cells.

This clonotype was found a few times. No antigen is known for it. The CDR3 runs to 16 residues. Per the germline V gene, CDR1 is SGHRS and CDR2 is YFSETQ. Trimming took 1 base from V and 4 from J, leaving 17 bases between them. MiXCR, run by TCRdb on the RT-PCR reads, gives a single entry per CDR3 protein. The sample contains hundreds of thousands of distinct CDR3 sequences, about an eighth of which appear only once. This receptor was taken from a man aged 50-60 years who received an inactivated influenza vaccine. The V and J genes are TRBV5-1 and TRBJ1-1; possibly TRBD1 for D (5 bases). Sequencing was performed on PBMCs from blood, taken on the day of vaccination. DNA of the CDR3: TGCGCCAGCAGCTTGACAGGTTCAGGGAAGAGCACTGAAGCTTTCTTT. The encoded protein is CASSLTGSGKSTEAFF. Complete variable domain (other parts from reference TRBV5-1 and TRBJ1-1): KAGVTQTPRYLIKTRGQQVTLSCSPISGHRSVSWYQQTPGQGLQFLFEYFSETQRNKGNFPGRFSGRQFSNSRSEMNVSTLELGDSALYLCASSLTGSGKSTEAFFGQGTRLTVV.